Detailed here is one T cell receptor (beta chain). Its antigen remains unidentified. Other DNA sequences of this sample code for an identical CDR3. This specimen belongs to a study of shared clonotypes between healthy human individuals. General study results and limits: Among donors, the sharing of clonotypes was expected to be influenced by sequencing depth.

The repertoire was sequenced with immunoSEQ multiplex PCR; TCRdb's copy has only in-frame clones and lacks some. The sample has around 1.4 million clones, less than 99% seen once. None of the donors, who were healthy HIV-negative adults, had recently had acute infections or vaccinations. The sequencing input was naive CD4+ T cells sorted from blood. Described subset: CD45RA+ positively selected. The clonotype was recovered from a man aged 25-45 years in good health.

CDR3 in DNA: TGTGCCAGCAGCTTAGATCCAGGATCCTACGAGCAGTACTTC. Amino acid sequence: CASSLDPGSYEQYF. The rearrangement links TRBV7-2 to TRBJ2-7; D gene uncertain. Germline-derived CDR1 and CDR2 are SGHTA and FQGNSA. CDR3 length: 14 amino acids. V was pared by 1 base and J by 1 base, with 8 bases between.